Included here is one TCR beta chain sequence, with context. The data belong to a study of T cell responses to AZD1222 COVID-19 vaccine. Generated by immunoSEQ multiplex PCR, the TCRdb table keeps only in-frame clones and is missing some. The table includes some 150,000 clones, over 70% detected once. The germline V gene encodes CDR1 SGHTA and CDR2 FQGTGA. CDR3 length equals 14 residues. The V gene lost 5 bases and the J gene lost 5 bases, with 15 bases spanning the gap. This sequence was found in an adult who received the AZD1222 COVID-19 vaccine. Sequences were derived from peripheral blood, sampled 28 days after the second AZD1222 dose. V gene TRBV7-3 combines with J gene TRBJ2-5; D possibly matches TRBD1 or TRBD2 (5 bases each). The CDR3 is CASSPGTRRETQYF. The CDR3 DNA follows: TGTGCCAGCAGCCCCGGGACCCGGCGGGAGACCCAGTACTTC.